The subject of this entry is one T cell receptor beta chain. Antigen specificity is unknown. The assay was immunoSEQ multiplex PCR, and TCRdb's table has in-frame clones only and misses some. Of roughly 170,000 clones in the sample, approximately 80% were seen once. This specimen comes from a study of cytotoxic CD8 clonotypes in ibrutinib-treated CLL. Study details: Across the patients, some ten were relapsed/refractory, roughly 16 treatment-naive and some 17 IGHV unmutated. Overall study results and limits: Timing of sampling differed between sustained-remission and progressing patients. At progression, clonality fell back toward baseline after rising at ibrutinib response.

CDR1 and CDR2 (germline): SNHLY, FYNNEI. The V segment lost 7 bases and the J segment 5 bases; nucleotides outside the gene matches: 5. The CDR3 totals 14 residues. The chain is built from TRBV2 and TRBJ1-5, with 10 bases aligning to TRBD1. This TCR came from a human donor with chronic lymphocytic leukemia. The sequenced sample was PBMCs, obtained after 24 months of ibrutinib treatment. Written as DNA, the CDR3 is TGTGCCAGCACCAGCGGGACAGGGGATCAGCCCCAGCATTTT. Translation: CASTSGTGDQPQHF.